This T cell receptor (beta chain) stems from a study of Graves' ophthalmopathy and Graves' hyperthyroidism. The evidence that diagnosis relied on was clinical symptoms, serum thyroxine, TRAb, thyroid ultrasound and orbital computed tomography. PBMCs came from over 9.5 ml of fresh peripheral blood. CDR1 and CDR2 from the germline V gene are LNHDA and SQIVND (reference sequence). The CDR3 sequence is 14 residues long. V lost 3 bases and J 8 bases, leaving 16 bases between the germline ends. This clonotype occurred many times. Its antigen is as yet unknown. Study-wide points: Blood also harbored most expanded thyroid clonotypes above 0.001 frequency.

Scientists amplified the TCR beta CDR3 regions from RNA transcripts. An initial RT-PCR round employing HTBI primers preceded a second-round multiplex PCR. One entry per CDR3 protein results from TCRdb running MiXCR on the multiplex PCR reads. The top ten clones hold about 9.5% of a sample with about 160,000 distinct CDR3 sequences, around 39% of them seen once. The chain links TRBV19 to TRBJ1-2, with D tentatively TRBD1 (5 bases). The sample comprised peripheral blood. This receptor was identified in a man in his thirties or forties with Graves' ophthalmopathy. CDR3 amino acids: CASSISGRAHGYTF. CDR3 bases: TGTGCCAGTAGTATCTCGGGCAGGGCGCACGGCTACACCTTC.